Following are 29 T cell receptor beta chains from one sample sequenced in a study of T cell responses to AZD1222 COVID-19 vaccine. TCRdb's table, derived via immunoSEQ multiplex PCR, lists solely in-frame clones and lacks some. The sample lists roughly 150,000 clones; about nine tenths were seen once. Source: peripheral blood, taken on day 0 of AZD1222 vaccination. The receptors come from an adult in good health.

This clone was counted between two and nine times. The chain carries TRBV7-2 and TRBJ2-7; weak D call: TRBD1 (6 bases). Trimming shortened V by 3 bases and J by 3 bases, and 12 bases separated the two germline ends. The CDR3 spans 14 residues. Germline V gene sequence: CDR1 SGHTA, CDR2 FQGNSA. The CDR3 is CASSFPGQLYEQYF. In DNA, the CDR3 is TGTGCCAGCAGCTTTCCGGGACAACTCTACGAGCAGTACTTC.

The CDR3 DNA is TGTGCCATCAGTGCATCCGGACTAGCTAACTATGGCTACACCTTC. It codes for CAISASGLANYGYTF. This chain joins TRBV10-3 and TRBJ1-2; D uncertain. This CDR3 comprises 15 residues. The V end was cut by 4 bases, the J end by 0 bases, with 12 bases between. Germline CDR1 is ENHRY and CDR2 is SYGVKD.

V usage is TRBV7-9 and J usage is TRBJ2-3; a possible D gene is TRBD2 (5 bases). Germline assignment: CDR1 SEHNR and CDR2 FQNEAQ (reference sequence). This CDR3 spans 17 amino acids. V dropped 3 bases and J dropped 1 base, with 17 bases sitting between them. The CDR3 coding sequence is TGTGCCAGCAGCTTCCCAGCTAGCAGAGATGGCACAGATACGCAGTATTTT. Encoded protein: CASSFPASRDGTDTQYF.

This chain links TRBV3-1 (or the pseudogene TRBV3-2) with TRBJ2-2; TRBD2 might be the D (5 bases). The V end was cut by 1 base, the J end by 1 base, with 16 bases between. Germline-derived CDR1 and CDR2 are LGHDT and YNNKEL (reference sequence). CDR3 size: 18 residues. This CDR3 is CASSQAVYGVGNTGELFF. CDR3 nucleotide sequence: TGTGCCAGCAGCCAAGCTGTCTACGGGGTAGGGAACACCGGGGAGCTGTTTTTT.

The chain is built from TRBV18 and TRBJ1-2, with D possibly being TRBD1 (5 bases). V was cut by 2 bases and J by 8 bases, with 12 bases left in between. CDR1 KGHSH and CDR2 LQKENI come from the germline V gene. This CDR3 is 13 amino acids long. CDR3 region: CASSPEGRGGYTF. CDR3 nucleotide sequence: TGTGCCAGCTCACCAGAGGGGAGGGGCGGCTACACCTTC.

This chain joins TRBV15 and TRBJ2-7, with D perhaps TRBD1 or TRBD2 (5 bases each). This CDR3 has 14 amino acids. The V and J ends lost 5 bases and 0 bases respectively, with 11 bases between them. Germline assignment: CDR1 LNHNV and CDR2 YYDKDF (reference sequence). The CDR3: CATSARDASYEQYF. CDR3 DNA: TGTGCCACCAGCGCCCGGGACGCCTCCTACGAGCAGTACTTC.

This chain joins TRBV13 and TRBJ2-7; tentative D call: TRBD1 (5 bases). Trimming shortened V by 3 bases and J by 3 bases, and 12 bases separated the two germline ends. The CDR3 sequence is 14 residues long. Germline values: CDR1 PRHDT, CDR2 FYEKMQ (reference sequence). The CDR3 reads CASSFNRISYEQYF. CDR3 DNA: TGTGCCAGCAGCTTTAACAGGATTAGCTACGAGCAGTACTTC.

This sequence joins TRBV6-2 or TRBV6-3 and TRBJ1-2, with 9 bases aligning to TRBD1. V trimming: 4 bases; J trimming: 2 bases; junction bases outside the gene matches: 5. CDR3 length equals 15 residues. Germline CDR1 is MNHEY and CDR2 is SVGEGT. As DNA, the CDR3 is TGTGCCAGCAGTTCCACCGGGACAGGGAACTATGGCTACACCTTC. Translation: CASSSTGTGNYGYTF.

The J gene is TRBJ1-5, the V gene TRBV2, with 8 positions matching TRBD1. The length of the CDR3 is 16 residues. Per the germline V gene, CDR1 is SNHLY and CDR2 is FYNNEI. The V gene end was trimmed by 5 bases and the J gene end by 4 bases; junction bases not matched to a gene: 10. The chain's CDR3 is CASSPGGAGVNQPQHF. CDR3 sequence (DNA): TGTGCCAGCAGTCCAGGGGGCGCAGGGGTAAATCAGCCCCAGCATTTT.

This clone was seen only a few times. The genes are TRBV28 and TRBJ2-7; 12 positions agree with TRBD1. The CDR3 totals 15 residues. The J segment lost 5 bases and the V segment lost 4 bases, leaving 6 bases of the junction unmatched. The V gene's germline CDR1 is MDHEN and CDR2 SYDVKM. This CDR3 is CASSSGGTGGHEQYF. For the CDR3, the DNA is TGTGCCAGCAGTTCTGGGGGGACAGGGGGCCACGAGCAGTACTTC.

The V call is TRBV18, the J call TRBJ2-5, with D unclear. Germline V lookup: CDR1 KGHSH, CDR2 LQKENI. The CDR3 sequence is 14 residues long. V was pared by 4 bases and J by 2 bases, with 11 bases between. CDR3 region: CASSRGRTQETQYF. The CDR3 DNA follows: TGTGCCAGCTCACGCGGACGGACGCAAGAGACCCAGTACTTC.

The rearrangement uses TRBV7-2 and TRBJ2-1; D gene uncertain. Trimming left V 2 bases short and J 0 bases short, with 8 bases between. Germline V gene sequence: CDR1 SGHTA, CDR2 FQGNSA. This CDR3 is built from 15 residues. CDR3 in amino acids: CASSLRPASYNEQFF. The CDR3 DNA sequence: TGTGCCAGCAGCTTACGTCCTGCCTCCTACAATGAGCAGTTCTTC. Full variable domain (outside the CDR3, taken from reference TRBV7-2 and TRBJ2-1): GAGVSQSPSNKVTEKGKDVELRCDPISGHTALYWYRQSLGQGLEFLIYFQGNSAPDKSGLPSDRFSAERTGGSVSTLTIQRTQQEDSAVYLCASSLRPASYNEQFFGPGTRLTVL.

The chain carries TRBV2 and TRBJ2-3, with 9 bases identical to TRBD1. In germline, CDR1 is SNHLY, CDR2 FYNNEI. V dropped 6 bases and J dropped 0; count of bases not matched to a gene: 4. The CDR3 has 15 amino acids. CDR3 coding DNA: TGTGCCAGCAGGGTACAGGGGGCAAGCACAGATACGCAGTATTTT. Amino acids: CASRVQGASTDTQYF.

The V gene is TRBV18, the J gene TRBJ1-1; TRBD1 is a possible D gene (5 bases). Trimming cost V 4 bases and J 8 bases, with 20 bases left between them. This CDR3 is built from 15 residues. CDR1 is KGHSH, CDR2 LQKENI, per germline. The CDR3 nucleotides read TGTGCCAGCTCACATCTTCAGTTGGGGCCTTGGGAAGCTTTCTTT. Translated, it gives CASSHLQLGPWEAFF.

This sequence joins TRBV7-2 and TRBJ2-1, with D unresolved. V lost 1 base to trimming and J lost 6 bases, with 10 bases between them. The germline CDR1 and CDR2 sequences are SGHTA and FQGNSA. This CDR3 spans 14 amino acids. The CDR3 DNA reads TGTGCCAGCAGCTTAGTCGGGCAGGTCAATGAGCAGTTCTTC. Amino acid sequence: CASSLVGQVNEQFF. The full variable domain, completed using reference TRBV7-2 and TRBJ2-1, is GAGVSQSPSNKVTEKGKDVELRCDPISGHTALYWYRQSLGQGLEFLIYFQGNSAPDKSGLPSDRFSAERTGGSVSTLTIQRTQQEDSAVYLCASSLVGQVNEQFFGPGTRLTVL.

This clone showed up just once. The chain couples TRBV5-6 to TRBJ2-7; a weak D match, TRBD2 (7 bases). Trimming took off 4 bases at V and 5 bases at J, with 28 bases between the two ends. Germline CDR1 and CDR2: SGHDT and YYEEEE. The CDR3 totals 18 residues. The CDR3 region is CASSPGETNREGRHEQYF. CDR3 sequence (DNA): TGTGCCAGCAGCCCCGGAGAGACCAACAGGGAGGGACGCCACGAGCAGTACTTC.

The V and J genes are TRBV12-3 or TRBV12-4 and TRBJ1-2, with D unresolved. V lost 8 bases and J lost 8, with 15 bases in between. There are 12 residues in the CDR3. CDR3 in DNA: TGTGCCAGCCATCAAGGGATAGGGGGCTACACCTTC. It is translated as CASHQGIGGYTF.

The rearrangement uses TRBV4-3 and TRBJ1-3; possibly TRBD1 for D (5 bases). Germline V gene sequence: CDR1 LGHNA, CDR2 YSLEER. The CDR3 is made up of 16 amino acids. V was pared by 1 base and J by 4 bases, with 14 bases between. DNA of the CDR3: TGCGCCAGCAGCCAAGGTCGGTGGGGGTTAGGAAACACCATATATTTT. Its translation is CASSQGRWGLGNTIYF.

The gene calls are TRBV10-1 and TRBJ1-3, with no clear D. Trimming shortened V by 5 bases and J by 0 bases, and 14 bases separated the two germline ends. The CDR3 contains 16 residues. Germline values: CDR1 WNHNN, CDR2 SYGVQD (reference sequence). In nucleotides, the CDR3 is TGCGCCAGCAGTCCCGGGGTGACGAGCTCTGGAAACACCATATATTTT. It is translated as CASSPGVTSSGNTIYF.

In its sample, this clone was seen once. This chain joins TRBV4-3 and TRBJ2-6; D is unclear. The CDR3 loop spans 18 amino acids. Trimming took off 2 bases at V and 4 bases at J, with 18 bases between the two ends. CDR1 is LGHNA, CDR2 YSLEER, per germline. This chain's CDR3 is CASSQKNSGPTGANVLTF. The CDR3 region has the DNA TGCGCCAGCAGCCAAAAAAACAGTGGGCCGACCGGGGCCAACGTCCTGACTTTC.

Of note for this clone: Germline is not matched at one junction end, which may reflect a read error. The CDR3 loop is CASSQTGVKTEAFF. The CDR3 region has the DNA TGTGCCAGCAGCCAAACAGGGGTGAAGACTGAAGCTTTCTTT. The chain joins TRBV3-1 (or the pseudogene TRBV3-2) to TRBJ1-1; 7 bases are shared with TRBD1. Germline V lookup: CDR1 LGHDT, CDR2 YNNKEL (reference sequence). This CDR3 has 14 amino acids.

The chain links TRBV3-1 (or the pseudogene TRBV3-2) to TRBJ1-6; D gene ambiguous. The V gene lost 1 base and the J gene lost 9 bases, with 13 bases spanning the gap. Looked up from germline, CDR1 is LGHDT and CDR2 is YNNKEL (reference sequence). CDR3 size: 15 residues. In DNA form, the CDR3 reads TGTGCCAGCAGCCAAGCCGGGTTGGTAGGTTCACCCCTCCACTTT. Translation gives CASSQAGLVGSPLHF.

This chain joins TRBV2 and TRBJ2-2, with unresolved D. V was cut by 6 bases and J by 5 bases, with 10 bases left in between. The CDR3 runs 13 residues. The germline CDR1 and CDR2 sequences are SNHLY and FYNNEI. As DNA, the CDR3 is TGTGCCAGCAGCGGTATAGTGACCGGGGAGCTGTTTTTT. It specifies CASSGIVTGELFF.

This chain links TRBV5-5 with TRBJ2-2; D is ambiguous. Germline V lookup: CDR1 SGHKS, CDR2 YYEKEE (reference sequence). Trimming shortened V by 7 bases and J by 4 bases, and 5 bases separated the two germline ends. CDR3 size: 11 residues. The CDR3 region has the DNA TGTGCCAGCGCCGTCACCGGGGAGCTGTTTTTT. It codes for CASAVTGELFF.

This clone was counted a few times. This may be a read error, as it is one base from a much larger clone. CDR3 protein: CASSDRGYSNQPQHF. DNA for the CDR3: TGTGCCAGCAGCGACAGGGGGTATAGCAATCAGCCCCAGCATTTT. The chain couples TRBV7-2 to TRBJ1-5, with 9 positions matching TRBD1. Per germline, CDR1 SGHTA and CDR2 FQGNSA. The CDR3 has 15 residues. J gave up 0 bases and V 5 bases, and 2 bases lay outside the gene matches.

The rearrangement joins TRBV6-5 to TRBJ2-7, with D perhaps TRBD1 or TRBD2 (5 bases each). CDR3 length: 14 amino acids. CDR1 is MNHEY and CDR2 is SVGAGI in the germline V gene. Trimming took off 6 bases at V and 3 bases at J, with 15 bases between the two ends. CDR3 in amino acids: CASSRDAVLYEQYF. CDR3 coding DNA: TGTGCCAGCAGCAGGGACGCTGTCCTCTACGAGCAGTACTTC.

This sequence joins TRBV12-3 or TRBV12-4 and TRBJ2-1; D gene unclear. V was trimmed by 6 bases and J by 7 bases, leaving 10 bases between them. The CDR3 length is 12 residues. The CDR3 DNA reads TGTGCCAGCAGCTACCGTCGAAATGAGCAGTTCTTC. Its translation is CASSYRRNEQFF.

This clone was picked up a small number of times. The genes are TRBV19 and TRBJ1-2; D is undetermined. The CDR3 has 12 amino acids. Germline CDR1 reads LNHDA; CDR2 reads SQIVND (reference sequence). Deletions cut 9 bases from V and 3 bases from J, with 11 bases between. This chain's CDR3 is CASKFGDYGYTF. CDR3 DNA: TGTGCCAGCAAGTTCGGGGACTATGGCTACACCTTC.

The CDR3 bases are TGTGCCTGGAGTCTGGGGTGGGGGCAGCCCCAGCATTTT. Protein: CAWSLGWGQPQHF. This chain links TRBV30 with TRBJ1-5; tentative D call: TRBD1 (5 bases). Germline V CDR1 and CDR2: GTSNPN, SVGIG (reference sequence). Trimming cost V 2 bases and J 7 bases, with 12 bases left between them. The CDR3 is made up of 13 amino acids.